At least ten counts were recorded for the clone carrying this T cell receptor (beta chain). The antigen remains unidentified. Quantitative 5'-RACE with molecular barcodes was used to make the TCR beta libraries. MiXCR, applied by TCRdb to the 5' RACE reads, yields one record per CDR3 protein. The sample shows about 130,000 distinct CDR3 sequences, more than 6.5% of them seen only once. These data come from a study of CD8 T cells in ankylosing spondylitis. Study-wide results and limits: Seemingly characteristic of ankylosing spondylitis blood was a TCR beta motif consisting of 7 or 8 highly homologous variants.

The TCR was taken from a male donor with ankylosing spondylitis or in good health (not recorded which). Specimen: blood, either unsorted or a sorted T cell fraction (not recorded which).

The CDR3 nucleotides are TGCGCCAGCAGCGCCGGGACAAGCACGAACACCGGGGAGCTGTTTTTT. Translation gives CASSAGTSTNTGELFF. V usage is TRBV5-1 and J usage is TRBJ2-2, with TRBD1 as a possible D gene (6 bases). Looked up from germline, CDR1 is SGHRS and CDR2 is YFSETQ. Trimming took 4 bases from V and 0 from J, leaving 13 bases between them. The CDR3 spans 16 residues.